The 15 T cell receptor beta chains in this list originate from one sample, sequenced in a study of cytomegalovirus exposure and HLA in healthy donors. A multiplex PCR was run with 60 Vbeta primers and 13 Jbeta primers. Generated by immunoSEQ multiplex PCR, the TCRdb table keeps only in-frame clones and is missing some. The sample has some 250,000 clones, 81% seen once. The sequenced sample consisted of PBMCs. The receptors stem from a woman aged 60-75 years in good health and CMV-seropositive.

The chain uses TRBV9 and TRBJ1-2, with D perhaps matching TRBD1 (5 bases). CDR3 length: 13 residues. CDR1 SGDLS and CDR2 YYNGEE come from the germline V gene. Trimming pared 7 bases from V and 6 bases from J, leaving 16 bases between. The CDR3 bases are TGTGCCAGCCGGAGGGACCCAGGCGATGGCTACACCTTC. This codes for CASRRDPGDGYTF.

This clone was detected only once. The J gene is TRBJ2-1, the V gene TRBV4-2, with TRBD1 matching over 9 bases. J gave up 9 bases and V 3 bases, and 12 bases lay outside the gene matches. Germline lookup yields CDR1 LGHNA and CDR2 YNFKEQ. This CDR3 is 16 amino acids long. This chain's CDR3 is CASSQRSGQGVTEQFF. The CDR3 region has the DNA TGTGCCAGCAGCCAGAGGTCGGGACAGGGAGTAACTGAGCAGTTCTTC.

J is TRBJ2-1 and V is TRBV28; 9 bases fit TRBD2. Looked up from germline, CDR1 is MDHEN and CDR2 is SYDVKM. J lost 0 bases, V lost 9 bases, and 15 bases had no gene match. CDR3 size: 18 residues. CDR3 in DNA: TGTGCCAGTAGGACCGGGACTAGCATCAGGAGCTCCTACAATGAGCAGTTCTTC. As protein: CASRTGTSIRSSYNEQFF.

This clone was detected only once. The chain employs TRBV19 and TRBJ1-4; D is possibly TRBD1 (6 bases). The germline V and J ends were trimmed by 4 bases and 4 bases, with 13 bases remaining between them. In germline, CDR1 is LNHDA, CDR2 SQIVND (reference sequence). This CDR3 is built from 15 residues. The CDR3 reads CASSTGQGYNEKLFF. The DNA for the CDR3 is TGTGCCAGTAGTACTGGTCAGGGGTATAATGAAAAACTGTTTTTT.

The chain couples TRBV4-1 to TRBJ1-6; 9 nucleotides agree with TRBD1. The V gene's germline CDR1 is MGHRA and CDR2 YSYEKL. J lost 9 bases, V lost 0 bases, and 12 bases had no gene match. This CDR3 is built from 18 residues. The CDR3 nucleotides are TGCGCCAGCAGCCAAGATCGGCCTACAGGGGGCGGCCGTTCACCCCTCCACTTT. Amino acids: CASSQDRPTGGGRSPLHF.

The chain employs TRBV7-9 and TRBJ2-7; 11 bases match TRBD1. J was trimmed by 4 bases and V by 5 bases; bases with no gene match: 4. Germline V gene data show CDR1 as SEHNR and CDR2 as FQNEAQ (reference sequence). This CDR3 is built from 14 residues. The CDR3 reads CASSRTGGGYEQYF. The CDR3 DNA reads TGTGCCAGCAGCCGGACAGGGGGCGGGTACGAGCAGTACTTC.

The chain uses TRBV6-4 and TRBJ1-4; 8 positions match TRBD1. The germline V gene encodes CDR1 MRHNA and CDR2 SNTAGT. The V segment lost 0 bases and the J segment 2 bases; nucleotides outside the gene matches: 11. The CDR3 spans 19 residues. CDR3 nucleotide sequence: TGTGCCAGCAGTGACTCGAAGCGGTACAGGGGGTCCACTAATGAAAAACTGTTTTTT. Protein: CASSDSKRYRGSTNEKLFF.

The V and J genes are TRBV27 and TRBJ2-7, with a possible D match to TRBD2 (5 bases). V was trimmed by 3 bases and J by 3 bases, leaving 15 bases between them. The CDR3 sequence is 15 residues long. Germline lookup yields CDR1 MNHEY and CDR2 SMNVEV (reference sequence). CDR3 in DNA: TGTGCCAGCAGTTTGGGCTTGGGGAGAGGCTACGAGCAGTACTTC. Amino acids: CASSLGLGRGYEQYF.

The chain combines TRBV9 with TRBJ2-2; weak D call: TRBD1 (6 bases). The CDR3 is 13 residues long. With 7 bases removed from V and 2 bases from J, the gap between germline ends came to 9 bases. Germline CDR1 is SGDLS and CDR2 is YYNGEE. DNA for the CDR3: TGTGCCAGCGAGGGACAAAACACCGGGGAGCTGTTTTTT. This sequence encodes CASEGQNTGELFF.

J is TRBJ2-5 and V is TRBV29-1, with 7 bases matching TRBD1. Germline V gene data show CDR1 as SQVTM and CDR2 as ANQGSEA. The CDR3 length is 14 residues. Trimming removed 4 bases from V and 5 bases from J; junction bases left unmatched: 10. DNA of the CDR3: TGCAGCGTTGTCCGGGACAGCCAGCGGGAGACCCAGTACTTC. Amino acid sequence: CSVVRDSQRETQYF.

This chain joins TRBV5-7 and TRBJ2-7, with D perhaps matching TRBD2 (6 bases). TRBV5-7 is an ORF, with its function uncertain. V was trimmed by 0 bases and J by 0 bases, leaving 7 bases between them. The CDR3 length is 14 residues. The CDR3 here is CASSLASVSYEQYF. The CDR3 DNA follows: TGTGCCAGCAGCTTGGCTAGCGTCTCCTACGAGCAGTACTTC.

This chain links TRBV7-9 with TRBJ1-4; TRBD1 might be the D (5 bases). The germline V and J ends were trimmed by 5 bases and 4 bases, with 14 bases remaining between them. This CDR3 spans 15 amino acids. Germline CDR1 SEHNR, CDR2 FQNEAQ (reference sequence). The CDR3 sequence is CASSPRQTINEKLFF. The CDR3 coding sequence is TGTGCCAGCAGCCCCCGACAGACGATTAATGAAAAACTGTTTTTT.

The sample holds a few counts of this clone. The gene calls are TRBV18 and TRBJ2-7; 14 bases are shared with TRBD2. Germline V CDR1 and CDR2: KGHSH, LQKENI. Losses at the gene ends were 5 bases for V and 4 bases for J; bases not matched to a gene: 10. This CDR3 is built from 17 residues. The CDR3 loop is CASSSIGTSGSQYEQYF. As DNA, the CDR3 is TGTGCCAGCTCATCAATAGGGACTAGCGGGAGTCAATACGAGCAGTACTTC.

The chain is built from TRBV7-9 and TRBJ2-5, with D possibly TRBD1 on 6 matching bases. The CDR3 totals 16 residues. The V gene lost 4 bases and the J gene lost 1 base, with 16 bases spanning the gap. Germline V lookup: CDR1 SEHNR, CDR2 FQNEAQ (reference sequence). CDR3 in DNA: TGTGCCAGCAGCTCGGGCCCTACAGGGACCCAAGAGACCCAGTACTTC. Translating it yields CASSSGPTGTQETQYF. Variable domain in full (rest from reference TRBV7-9 and TRBJ2-5): DTGVSQNPRHKITKRGQNVTFRCDPISEHNRLYWYRQTLGQGPEFLTYFQNEAQLEKSRLLSDRFSAERPKGSFSTLEIQRTEQGDSAMYLCASSSGPTGTQETQYFGPGTRLLVL.

With regard to this clone: One end of the junction varies from germline; a read error may be responsible. This chain connects TRBV5-1 to TRBJ2-7, with D perhaps matching TRBD2 (6 bases). In germline, CDR1 is SGHRS, CDR2 YFSETQ. There are 12 residues in the CDR3. The DNA of the CDR3 is TGCGCCAGCAGCGGGGACTCCGGGACTCCTGACTTC. It codes for CASSGDSGTPDF.